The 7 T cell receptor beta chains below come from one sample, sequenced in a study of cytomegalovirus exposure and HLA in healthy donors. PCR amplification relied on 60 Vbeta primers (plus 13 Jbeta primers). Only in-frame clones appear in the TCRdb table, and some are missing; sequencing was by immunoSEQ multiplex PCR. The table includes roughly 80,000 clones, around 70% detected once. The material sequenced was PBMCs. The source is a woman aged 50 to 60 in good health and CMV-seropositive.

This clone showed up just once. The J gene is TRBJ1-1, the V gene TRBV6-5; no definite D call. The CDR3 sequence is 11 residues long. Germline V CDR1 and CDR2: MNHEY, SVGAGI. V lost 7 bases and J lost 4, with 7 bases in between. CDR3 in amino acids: CASTGATEAFF. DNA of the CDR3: TGTGCCAGCACGGGTGCCACTGAAGCTTTCTTT.

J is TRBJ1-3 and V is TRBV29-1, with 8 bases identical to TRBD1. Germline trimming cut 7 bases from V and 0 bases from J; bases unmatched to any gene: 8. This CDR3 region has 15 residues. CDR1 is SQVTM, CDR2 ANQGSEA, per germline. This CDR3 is CSARDRPNSGNTIYF. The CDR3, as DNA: TGCAGCGCTAGGGACAGGCCGAACTCTGGAAACACCATATATTTT.

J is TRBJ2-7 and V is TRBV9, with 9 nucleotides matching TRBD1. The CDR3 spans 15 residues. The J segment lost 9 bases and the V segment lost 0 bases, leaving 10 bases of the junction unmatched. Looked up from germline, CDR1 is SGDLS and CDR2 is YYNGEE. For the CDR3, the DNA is TGTGCCAGCAGCGTAGGCACAGGGGGCCTGGGCAGGCAGTACTTC. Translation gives CASSVGTGGLGRQYF.

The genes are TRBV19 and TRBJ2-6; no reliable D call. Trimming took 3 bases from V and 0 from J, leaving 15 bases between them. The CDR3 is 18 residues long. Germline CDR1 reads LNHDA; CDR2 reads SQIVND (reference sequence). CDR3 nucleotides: TGTGCCAGTAGTATCACTCTCTCGGTAGCCTCTGGGGCCAACGTCCTGACTTTC. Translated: CASSITLSVASGANVLTF.

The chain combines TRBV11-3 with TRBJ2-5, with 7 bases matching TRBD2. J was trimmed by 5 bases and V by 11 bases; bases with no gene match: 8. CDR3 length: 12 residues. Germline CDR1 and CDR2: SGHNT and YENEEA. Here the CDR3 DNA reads TGTGCCTCTGCGGGAGTAGTGGAGACCCAGTACTTC. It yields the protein CASAGVVETQYF.

CDR3 sequence: CASGEWRDQETQYF. In DNA form, the CDR3 reads TGTGCCAGCGGAGAATGGAGGGACCAAGAGACCCAGTACTTC. The J gene is TRBJ2-5, the V gene TRBV13, with D possibly matching TRBD2 (6 bases). Trimming took 8 bases from V and 0 from J, leaving 13 bases between them. The CDR3 is 14 residues long. CDR1 is PRHDT and CDR2 is FYEKMQ in the germline V gene (reference sequence).

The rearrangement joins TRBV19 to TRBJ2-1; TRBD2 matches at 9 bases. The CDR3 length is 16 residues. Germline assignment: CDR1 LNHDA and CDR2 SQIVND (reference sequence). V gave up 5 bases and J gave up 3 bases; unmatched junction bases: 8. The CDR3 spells CASSDLTSGNYNEQFF. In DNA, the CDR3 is TGTGCCAGTAGTGATCTGACTAGCGGAAACTACAATGAGCAGTTCTTC.